The 19 T cell receptor beta chains below all came from one sample that was sequenced in a study of T cells expressing NK-cell markers. One entry per CDR3 protein, without DNA, is what TCRdb gives after re-calling the 5' RACE reads. Its table records over 200,000 distinct CDR3 sequences. The sample consisted of blood T cells: a sorted CD56 or NKG2C T cell subset, CD4+ or CD8+ T cells, or bulk PBMC T cells (not recorded which). These receptors originate from a man younger than 35 in good health.

This chain uses TRBV9 with TRBJ2-1; the TCRdb D gene call, TRBD1, has no DNA to confirm it. Germline loops: CDR1 SGDLS, CDR2 YYNGEE. The CDR3 sequence is 15 residues long. Here the CDR3 reads CASSVDPIQGNEQFF.

The chain links TRBV7-2 to TRBJ2-7. The CDR3 is made up of 14 amino acids. CDR1 SGHTA and CDR2 FQGNSA come from the germline V gene. The CDR3 sequence is CASSLDYHTYEQYF.

The V call is TRBV5-5, the J call TRBJ2-5; checking the TCRdb D call of TRBD1 is not possible without DNA. Germline assignment: CDR1 SGHKS and CDR2 YYEKEE (reference sequence). CDR3 length: 13 amino acids. The CDR3 spells CASSLEGTVTQYF.

The chain combines TRBV12-3 or TRBV12-4 with TRBJ2-5; TCRdb reports TRBD1, a call that lacks DNA to check it against. This CDR3 has 15 residues. CDR3 region: CASSLDQGWRETQYF.

The rearrangement links TRBV6-1 to TRBJ1-4; TCRdb's D call of TRBD1 is untestable without DNA. Looked up from germline, CDR1 is MNHNS and CDR2 is SASEGT. This CDR3 has 16 amino acids. CDR3 in amino acids: CASSEFTGQANEKLFF.

This chain connects TRBV20-1 to TRBJ2-2; TCRdb lists TRBD2, though no DNA is available to test this call. Per the germline V gene, CDR1 is DFQATT and CDR2 is SNEGSKA (reference sequence). The CDR3 runs to 12 residues. The chain's CDR3 is CSARGRVGELFF.

The V and J genes are TRBV30 and TRBJ2-2; TCRdb's D call of TRBD2 is untestable without DNA. CDR1 and CDR2 from the germline V gene are GTSNPN and SVGIG (reference sequence). The CDR3 is made up of 15 amino acids. This CDR3 is CAWSFGPMNTGELFF.

The CDR3 sequence: CASGAVAGRRYNEQFF. This sequence joins TRBV7-6 and TRBJ2-1; TCRdb selects TRBD2, and the lack of DNA leaves this call unchecked. From germline, CDR1 is SGHVS and CDR2 FNYEAQ. This CDR3 comprises 16 residues.

The rearrangement uses TRBV3-1 and TRBJ2-1. The CDR3 is made up of 12 amino acids. Germline CDR1 LGHDT, CDR2 YNNKEL (reference sequence). The CDR3 is CASSHVGDEQFF.

V is TRBV12-3 or TRBV12-4 and J is TRBJ1-4; TCRdb indicates TRBD1, and absent DNA this call remains unverified. This CDR3 spans 12 amino acids. Here the CDR3 reads CASTRQGLKLFF.

The genes are TRBV12-3 or TRBV12-4 and TRBJ2-2; no DNA is available, so the TRBD1 call from TCRdb remains unchecked. The CDR3 is 17 residues long. CDR3 region: CASRPFSGTANTGELFF.

V and J are TRBV2 and TRBJ2-5; TCRdb picks TRBD1, but there is no DNA to check that call. From germline, CDR1 is SNHLY and CDR2 FYNNEI. The CDR3 extends over 14 amino acids. The CDR3 region is CASKWDSVGETQYF.

The chain recombines TRBV15 with TRBJ2-3; there is no DNA to check the TCRdb D call of TRBD2. The CDR3 has 14 amino acids. Germline-derived CDR1 and CDR2 are LNHNV and YYDKDF (reference sequence). Here the CDR3 reads CATSRGLAGETQYF.

CDR3 protein: CATSDQTRTDWNEQFF. The J gene is TRBJ2-1, the V gene TRBV24-1; the TCRdb call, TRBD1, lacks DNA for checking. The CDR3 loop spans 16 amino acids. Germline V gene lookup returns CDR1 KGHDR and CDR2 SFDVKD.

The rearrangement uses TRBV29-1 and TRBJ2-4; TCRdb proposes TRBD2, but this gene call is untestable without DNA. The CDR3 is 12 residues long. Germline V gene lookup returns CDR1 SQVTM and CDR2 ANQGSEA. The CDR3 protein is CSVEVQRDIQYF.

This chain links TRBV10-1 with TRBJ1-2; TCRdb lists TRBD1, though no DNA is available to test this call. Germline V gene lookup returns CDR1 WNHNN and CDR2 SYGVQD (reference sequence). The CDR3 is made up of 13 amino acids. CDR3 protein: CADRRGRCYGYTF.

The chain has TRBV27 and TRBJ2-2; as DNA is missing, the TRBD1 call by TCRdb cannot be tested. The germline V gene has CDR1 MNHEY and CDR2 SMNVEV (reference sequence). There are 16 residues in the CDR3. CDR3: CASSKQGLVDPGELFF.

The V and J genes are TRBV4-2 and TRBJ2-4. This CDR3 is 14 amino acids long. The germline CDR1 and CDR2 sequences are LGHNA and YNFKEQ. This chain's CDR3 is CASSQDPAGNIQYF.

This CDR3 is CASSQSIWTEQFF. The V and J genes are TRBV4-2 and TRBJ2-1. CDR1 and CDR2 (germline): LGHNA, YNFKEQ. The CDR3 spans 13 residues.